These T cell receptor beta chains were read from a single sample in a study of T cells in localized non-small cell lung cancer. Sequencing was performed with immunoSEQ multiplex PCR; in TCRdb, only in-frame clones are kept and a portion is missing. Here the sample spans about 33,000 clones, 90% being singletons. Here the sequenced sample was peripheral blood, taken before any cancer treatment. These TCRs come from a man between 40 and 75 years old with stage I lung adenocarcinoma. Each CDR3 is given with its conserved first and last residue. Each record gives: CDR3 DNA, CDR3 protein, clone size, D gene, J gene, V gene. A D gene is named only where the DNA matches it firmly. Size tells how often a clone was seen (once, few, many) or the class of an expanded clone, and some rows leave it out.

TGTGCCAGTAGTCTCCCGGGCCCTCTAAGGGGCAATGAGCAGTTCTTC	CASSLPGPLRGNEQFF	NA	NA	TRBJ2-1	TRBV19
TGTGCCAGCAGTGAGCGGGACTCTTACAATGAGCAGTTCTTC	CASSERDSYNEQFF	NA	NA	TRBJ2-1	TRBV6-4
TGTGCCAGCAGCTTTGATGGGGGGCAGGTCACTGAAGCTTTCTTT	CASSFDGGQVTEAFF	NA	NA	TRBJ1-1	TRBV5-4
TGTGCCAGCAGCCCCATGGGGGGGACGGCTTTCTTT	CASSPMGGTAFF	once	NA	TRBJ1-1	TRBV5-6
TGCGCCAGCAGCCCGACGACTGGCACTGAAGCTTTCTTT	CASSPTTGTEAFF	NA	NA	TRBJ1-1	TRBV5-1
TGCGCCAGCAGCCTACAGGGGATCGGCACAGATACGCAGTATTTT	CASSLQGIGTDTQYF	NA	TRBD1	TRBJ2-3	TRBV4-1
TGTGCCAGCAGCTTATCGGCGGGACAAAATGGCTACACCTTC	CASSLSAGQNGYTF	NA	NA	TRBJ1-2	TRBV7-2
TGTGCCATCAGAACTAGCGTCGGGGAGCTGTTTTTT	CAIRTSVGELFF	NA	TRBD2	TRBJ2-2	TRBV10-3
TGTGCCAGCAGTTTCCTGGAGAACACTGAAGCTTTCTTT	CASSFLENTEAFF	NA	NA	TRBJ1-1	TRBV6-5
TGTGCCAGCAGCCCCACGGGGTCCGGGGGCGAGCAGTACTTC	CASSPTGSGGEQYF	NA	NA	TRBJ2-7	TRBV27
TGTGCCAGCAGCGTAGCCACTAACTATGGCTACACCTTC	CASSVATNYGYTF	NA	NA	TRBJ1-2	TRBV9
TGTGCCAGCAGCTTAGAAGCTAGCAGGAGCTCCTACGAGCAGTACTTC	CASSLEASRSSYEQYF	NA	NA	TRBJ2-7	TRBV11-2
TGTGCCCGGGACTCAAGGGCGGGAGGCTACACCTTC	CARDSRAGGYTF	NA	NA	TRBJ1-2	TRBV30
TGCGCCAGCAGTGAGTTCTCGCCCTTGGGGACAGGGAGGAAAGGAAACACCATATATTTT	CASSEFSPLGTGRKGNTIYF	NA	TRBD1	TRBJ1-3	TRBV10-2
TGTGCCAGTAACACAGGGAGTAGCAATCAGCCCCAGCATTTT	CASNTGSSNQPQHF	once	NA	TRBJ1-5	TRBV19
TGTGCCAGCAGCCGCGACGGAGACTACGAGCAGTACTTC	CASSRDGDYEQYF	NA	NA	TRBJ2-7	TRBV7-6
TGTGCCTGGAGTGTACAGCCTCATTCTAACTATGGCTACACCTTC	CAWSVQPHSNYGYTF	NA	NA	TRBJ1-2	TRBV30
TGTGCCAGCAGTGAAGCGCTGAGCAGGGTCGACGAGCAGTACTTC	CASSEALSRVDEQYF	NA	NA	TRBJ2-7	TRBV6-1
TGTGCCAGCAGCCCTAGAGGGGGGGACGGCTACACCTTC	CASSPRGGDGYTF	NA	NA	TRBJ1-2	TRBV9
TGTGCCAGTAGCCGGAGGCGGAACACTGAAGCTTTCTTT	CASSRRRNTEAFF	once	NA	TRBJ1-1	TRBV19